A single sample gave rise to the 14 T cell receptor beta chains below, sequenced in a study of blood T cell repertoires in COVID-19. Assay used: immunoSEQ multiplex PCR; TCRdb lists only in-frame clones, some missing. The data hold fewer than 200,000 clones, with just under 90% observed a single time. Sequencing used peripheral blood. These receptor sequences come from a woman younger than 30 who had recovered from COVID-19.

The CDR3 DNA follows: TGTGCCAGCAGTGAAGGGGGCAGGGGGAACTATGGCTACACCTTC. Translation: CASSEGGRGNYGYTF. This sequence joins TRBV2 and TRBJ1-2; 7 bases match TRBD1. Germline CDR1 SNHLY, CDR2 FYNNEI. CDR3 size: 15 residues. Losses at the gene ends were 1 base for V and 2 bases for J; bases not matched to a gene: 4. Drawing the rest from reference TRBV2 and TRBJ1-2, the complete variable domain is EPEVTQTPSHQVTQMGQEVILRCVPISNHLYFYWYRQILGQKVEFLVSFYNNEISEKSEIFDDQFSVERPDGSNFTLKIRSTKLEDSAMYFCASSEGGRGNYGYTFGSGTRLTVV.

CDR3 in amino acids: CASSQSGGAEDEQFF. The DNA for the CDR3 is TGTGCCAGCAGTCAAAGCGGGGGGGCCGAGGATGAGCAGTTCTTC. The chain uses TRBV6-4 and TRBJ2-1; TRBD2 agrees at 10 bases. CDR3 size: 15 residues. The germline gives CDR1 MRHNA, CDR2 SNTAGT. The trim removed 5 bases at V and 8 bases at J, leaving 9 bases unmatched.

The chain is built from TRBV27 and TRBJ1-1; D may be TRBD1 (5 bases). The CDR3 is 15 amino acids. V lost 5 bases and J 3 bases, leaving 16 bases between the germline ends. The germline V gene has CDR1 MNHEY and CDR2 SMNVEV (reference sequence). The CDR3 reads CASSLGTLGDTEAFF. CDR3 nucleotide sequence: TGTGCCAGCAGTCTCGGGACTTTGGGGGACACTGAAGCTTTCTTT.

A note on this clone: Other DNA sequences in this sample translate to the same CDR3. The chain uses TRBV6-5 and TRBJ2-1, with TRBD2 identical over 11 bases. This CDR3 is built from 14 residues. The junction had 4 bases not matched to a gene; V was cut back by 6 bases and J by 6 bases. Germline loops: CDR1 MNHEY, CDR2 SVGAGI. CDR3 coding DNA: TGTGCCAGCAGCTTAGCGGGGGGGCCCAATGAGCAGTTCTTC. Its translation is CASSLAGGPNEQFF.

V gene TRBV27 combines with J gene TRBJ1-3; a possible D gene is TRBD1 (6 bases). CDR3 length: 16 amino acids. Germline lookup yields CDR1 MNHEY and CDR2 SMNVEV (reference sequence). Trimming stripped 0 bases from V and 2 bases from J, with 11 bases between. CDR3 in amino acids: CASSLSYPGAGNTIYF. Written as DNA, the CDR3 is TGTGCCAGCAGTTTATCGTACCCAGGGGCTGGAAACACCATATATTTT.

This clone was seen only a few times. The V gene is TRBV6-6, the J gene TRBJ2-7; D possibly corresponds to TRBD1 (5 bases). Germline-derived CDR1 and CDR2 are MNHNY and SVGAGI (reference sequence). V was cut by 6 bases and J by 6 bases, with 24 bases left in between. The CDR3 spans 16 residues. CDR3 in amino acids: CASSSIPQVGRGEQYV. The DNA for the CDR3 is TGTGCCAGCAGCTCCATCCCACAGGTGGGGCGAGGCGAGCAGTACGTC.

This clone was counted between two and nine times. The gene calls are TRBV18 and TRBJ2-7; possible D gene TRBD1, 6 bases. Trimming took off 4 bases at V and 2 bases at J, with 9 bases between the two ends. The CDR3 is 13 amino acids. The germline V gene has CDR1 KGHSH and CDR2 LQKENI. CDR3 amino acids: CASSLSGAYEQYV. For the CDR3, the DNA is TGTGCCAGCTCACTCTCAGGGGCCTACGAGCAGTACGTC.

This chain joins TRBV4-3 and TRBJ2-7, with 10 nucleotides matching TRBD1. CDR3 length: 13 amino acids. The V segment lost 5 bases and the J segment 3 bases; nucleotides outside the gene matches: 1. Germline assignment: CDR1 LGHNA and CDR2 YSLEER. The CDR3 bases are TGCGCCAGCAGCAGGGACAGGGGCTACGAGCAGTACTTC. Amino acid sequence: CASSRDRGYEQYF.

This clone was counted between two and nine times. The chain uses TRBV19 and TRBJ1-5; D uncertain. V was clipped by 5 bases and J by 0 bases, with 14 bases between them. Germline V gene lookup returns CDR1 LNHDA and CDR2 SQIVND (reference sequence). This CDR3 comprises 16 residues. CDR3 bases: TGTGCCAGTAGTTCGCGGAGGGTCTATAGCAATCAGCCCCAGCATTTT. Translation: CASSSRRVYSNQPQHF.

CDR3 region: CSVQDGGQFF. The CDR3 DNA reads as TGCAGCGTTCAGGACGGGGGGCAGTTCTTC. The rearrangement links TRBV29-1 to TRBJ2-1, with D perhaps TRBD2 (6 bases). V shed 5 bases and J shed 12 bases, with 11 bases lying between them. Germline lookup yields CDR1 SQVTM and CDR2 ANQGSEA. This CDR3 comprises 10 residues.

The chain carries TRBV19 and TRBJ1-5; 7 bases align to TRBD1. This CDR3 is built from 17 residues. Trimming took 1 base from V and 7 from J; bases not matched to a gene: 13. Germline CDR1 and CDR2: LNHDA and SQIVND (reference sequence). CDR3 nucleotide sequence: TGTGCCAGTAGTATAGGGCCCCGCGACAGGGAAAGACAGCCCCAGCATTTT. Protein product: CASSIGPRDRERQPQHF.

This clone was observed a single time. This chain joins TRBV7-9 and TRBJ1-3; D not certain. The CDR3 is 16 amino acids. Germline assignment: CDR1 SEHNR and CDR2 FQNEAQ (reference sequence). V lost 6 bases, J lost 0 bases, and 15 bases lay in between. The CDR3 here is CASRTKWVGSGNTIYF. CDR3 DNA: TGTGCCAGCAGGACAAAGTGGGTAGGCTCTGGAAACACCATATATTTT.

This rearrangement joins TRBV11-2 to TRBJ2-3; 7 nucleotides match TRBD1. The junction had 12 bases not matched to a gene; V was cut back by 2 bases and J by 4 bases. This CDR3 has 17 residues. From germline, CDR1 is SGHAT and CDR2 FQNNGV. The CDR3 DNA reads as TGTGCCAGCAGCTTACGGACAGGCAGGGGAAGGGCAGATACGCAGTATTTT. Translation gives CASSLRTGRGRADTQYF.

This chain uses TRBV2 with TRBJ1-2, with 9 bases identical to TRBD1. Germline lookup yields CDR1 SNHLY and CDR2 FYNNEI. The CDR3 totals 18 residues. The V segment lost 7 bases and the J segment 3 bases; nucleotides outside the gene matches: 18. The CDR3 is CASTDGGTGTPSYYGYTF. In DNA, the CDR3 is TGTGCCAGCACAGACGGGGGGACAGGGACCCCATCCTACTATGGCTACACCTTC. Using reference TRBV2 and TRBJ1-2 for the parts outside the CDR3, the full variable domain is EPEVTQTPSHQVTQMGQEVILRCVPISNHLYFYWYRQILGQKVEFLVSFYNNEISEKSEIFDDQFSVERPDGSNFTLKIRSTKLEDSAMYFCASTDGGTGTPSYYGYTFGSGTRLTVV.